This T cell receptor beta chain came from a study of blood T cell repertoires in COVID-19 (dated by TCRdb to the early 2020s). Looking at the study overall: The collaborator samples originated in the United States, Italy and Spain and spanned the acute and convalescent phases of COVID-19. Sample metadata almost always included a de-identified subject ID, COVID-19 status, age in years and sex. The material from the prospective study consisted of cDNA or gDNA derived from T cells, B-cell-depleted T cells, or PBMCs. The repertoires were made available in a free public database intended to serve as a resource for research on the immune response to SARS-CoV-2. Where HLA class I and class II types were available, the types were taken from metadata supplied by the sample provider, not from assay-based typing. Subjects who had been exposed to COVID-19, were actively infected with it, or had recovered from it provided the deeply sampled blood TCRbeta repertoires that made up the dataset. Samples were obtained from the ongoing ImmuneRACE study (first 160 participants) and from over a thousand subjects provided by 6 global collaborators.

As regards this clone: Its target antigen remains unknown. There are no base qualities to consult, and no much larger clone falls within one base.

The CDR3 spans 14 residues, from the cysteine through the phenylalanine. Just CDR3 DNA is preserved here, 42 bases in frame from base 1. CDR1 and CDR2, looked up from the germline V gene (reference sequence), are SGHNT and YYREEE. Trimming takes 5 bases from V and 3 bases from J, and the germline ends sit 14 bases apart. What the study reported, not specific to this receptor: The amount of clinical and demographic metadata varied by source and participant and was provided uncurated.

TCRbeta CDR3 regions were amplified from genomic DNA using the immunoSEQ Assay, a bias-controlled multiplex PCR. The authors' analysis ran thus. The number of nucleated cells in each sample was estimated from the amplification of reference gene primers within the assay. Sequence reads were collapsed and filtered to measure the absolute abundance of every unique TCRbeta CDR3 rearrangement. For each sample, productive Simpson clonality was calculated by taking the square root of Simpson's diversity index across productive rearrangements. The table comes from immuneACCESS by way of TCRdb, which keeps in-frame sequences with V and J called. Part of the clones is missing from these tables; in studies checked, under half for an unresolved V gene and the rest for unknown reasons. The V and J calls and the clone size are those of that table, but D and trimming were determined from the DNA. Here the sample has 150,000 or so clones; almost 80% occur a single time. Together, the top ten hold 2.5% to 3.5% of the sample.

Participants in the prospective study were aged roughly 18 to 100 years, lived in under 30 United States geographic areas, and enrolled through a virtual design. In the prospective study, cohorts were assigned on the basis of participant-reported clinical history obtained from a screening survey and a study questionnaire. Recovered participants in ImmuneRACE Cohort 3 were defined by two consecutive negative NP/OP PCR tests, clearance by a healthcare professional, or resolution of symptoms. In the prospective study, mobile phlebotomists collected whole blood, serum and a nasopharyngeal or oropharyngeal swab from each participant. Prospective study participants could optionally give additional blood draws and questionnaires over an approximately 2-month period. Blood samples from the prospective study were shipped frozen or at room temperature prior to DNA extraction.

Sequencing was carried out using PBMCs or T cells enriched from blood (not recorded which). This chain joins TRBV5-4 to TRBJ1-1; tentative D gene TRBD1, with 5 bases matching. The receptor's source is a woman aged 45 to 65 who had recovered from COVID-19. For the CDR3, the sequence is CASSLDRRDTEAFF. The DNA sequence follows: TGTGCCAGCAGTTTAGACAGAAGGGACACTGAAGCTTTCTTT.